These 21 T cell receptor beta chains share one sample of origin, sequenced in a study of T cell repertoires in cytomegalovirus infection. No antigen is known for these receptors. TCRdb reprocessed the reads with MiXCR, giving one entry per CDR3 protein. The table shows about 500,000 distinct CDR3 sequences, with more than 30% occurring only once. The sample in question was cultured PBMCs, obtained from culture after CMV antigen stimulation. The source of these receptors is a human donor in good health (CMV status not recorded). Some clones in this sample may be carry-over from other donors' samples.

V usage is TRBV23-1 and J usage is TRBJ2-7; 9 bases align to TRBD1. TRBV23-1 has ORF status, its function being uncertain. The ends lost 7 bases at V and 3 bases at J; junction bases unmatched: 22. The CDR3 is 19 amino acids. The CDR3 loop reads CASITSAPSGTGNGYEQYV. The CDR3 DNA sequence: TGCGCCAGCATTACCTCTGCCCCTTCCGGGACAGGGAATGGCTACGAGCAGTACGTC.

The chain combines TRBV5-1 with TRBJ2-6; D gene unclear. This CDR3 spans 16 amino acids. Per the germline V gene, CDR1 is SGHRS and CDR2 is YFSETQ. Trimming cost V 2 bases and J 0 bases, with 9 bases left between them. The CDR3, as DNA: TGCGCCAGCAGCTTCGTTCCTCACTCTGGGGCCAACGTCCTGACTTTC. Its translation is CASSFVPHSGANVLTF. Full variable domain (outside the CDR3, taken from reference TRBV5-1 and TRBJ2-6): KAGVTQTPRYLIKTRGQQVTLSCSPISGHRSVSWYQQTPGQGLQFLFEYFSETQRNKGNFPGRFSGRQFSNSRSEMNVSTLELGDSALYLCASSFVPHSGANVLTFGAGSRLTVL.

V gene TRBV4-2 combines with J gene TRBJ1-2; 9 bases map to TRBD1. The CDR3 has 16 residues. Germline V gives CDR1 LGHNA, CDR2 YNFKEQ. V was clipped by 4 bases and J by 3 bases; unmatched bases: 9. CDR3 sequence: CASSPHGQGSHYGYTF. Written as DNA, the CDR3 is TGTGCCAGCAGCCCGCACGGACAGGGGAGTCACTATGGCTACACCTTC.

This clonotype was recorded at least ten times. The genes are TRBV7-2 and TRBJ1-3; the D is unclear. The V gene lost 6 bases and the J gene lost 0 bases, with 18 bases spanning the gap. The CDR3 has 17 residues. Germline-derived CDR1 and CDR2 are SGHTA and FQGNSA. CDR3 sequence reads: CASRSPGRDFSGNTIYF. The CDR3 coding sequence is TGTGCCAGCAGGTCCCCGGGTAGAGATTTCTCTGGAAACACCATATATTTT.

Worth noting for this clonotype: A single base separates this from a much larger clone, so it may be a read error. The rearrangement joins TRBV7-2 to TRBJ2-1; tentatively, D is TRBD1 (5 bases). This CDR3 is 14 amino acids long. Germline V gene sequence: CDR1 SGHTA, CDR2 FQGNSA. V was shortened by 8 bases and J by 6 bases, with 17 bases between the two germline ends. The CDR3 DNA reads as TGTGCCAGCCGCTCCCTCCGGACAAGCAATGAGCAGTTCTTC. Translation: CASRSLRTSNEQFF.

A few counts support this clonotype. This chain links TRBV28 with TRBJ1-4; D ambiguous. The germline V gene encodes CDR1 MDHEN and CDR2 SYDVKM. The CDR3 loop spans 15 amino acids. Trimming pared 2 bases from V and 0 bases from J, leaving 7 bases between. DNA of the CDR3: TGTGCCAGCAGTTTAGACCCTGCAACTAATGAAAAACTGTTTTTT. Translation gives CASSLDPATNEKLFF.

This chain links TRBV7-3 with TRBJ2-2; D possibly corresponds to TRBD1 (7 bases). The CDR3 contains 15 residues. Germline V gene sequence: CDR1 SGHTA, CDR2 FQGTGA. Trimming stripped 4 bases from V and 1 base from J, with 10 bases between. Written as DNA, the CDR3 is TGTGCCAGCAGCTCCCAGGGGGGGAACACCGGGGAGCTGTTTTTT. This codes for CASSSQGGNTGELFF.

This clonotype has just a few counts. The genes are TRBV7-2 and TRBJ2-3; D unclear. This CDR3 is 15 amino acids long. Germline-derived CDR1 and CDR2 are SGHTA and FQGNSA. V was clipped by 3 bases and J by 6 bases, with 16 bases between them. Here the CDR3 reads CASSLWAALGDTQYF. In nucleotides, the CDR3 is TGTGCCAGCAGCTTGTGGGCGGCACTCGGGGATACGCAGTATTTT.

In this sample, this clonotype turned up a few times. The chain couples TRBV6-2 or TRBV6-3 to TRBJ2-1; D remains unclear. The CDR3 totals 16 residues. V gave up 6 bases and J gave up 9 bases, with 24 bases separating them. Germline values: CDR1 MNHEY, CDR2 SVGEGT. The CDR3 is CASSSGLFLGPREQFF. The CDR3 DNA reads as TGTGCCAGCAGCTCCGGGCTCTTCTTAGGCCCGCGTGAGCAGTTCTTC.

The chain couples TRBV9 to TRBJ2-1, with a possible D match to TRBD2 (6 bases). Trimming took 0 bases from V and 9 from J, leaving 16 bases between them. Germline CDR1 is SGDLS and CDR2 is YYNGEE. The CDR3 is 15 residues long. CDR3 sequence reads: CASSVDRGAGREQFF. For the CDR3, the DNA is TGTGCCAGCAGCGTAGACCGGGGAGCGGGTCGTGAGCAGTTCTTC.

V gene TRBV18 combines with J gene TRBJ2-3; unclear D gene. CDR3 size: 15 residues. Looked up from germline, CDR1 is KGHSH and CDR2 is LQKENI. V gave up 2 bases and J gave up 0 bases, with 9 bases separating them. The CDR3: CASSPGRISTDTQYF. The DNA for the CDR3 is TGTGCCAGCTCACCAGGCAGGATAAGCACAGATACGCAGTATTTT.

This clonotype was seen more than once but under ten times. The V and J genes are TRBV27 and TRBJ1-4, with D maybe TRBD1 (5 bases). Per germline, CDR1 MNHEY and CDR2 SMNVEV (reference sequence). The CDR3 is 15 amino acids. Trimming stripped 6 bases from V and 0 bases from J, with 11 bases between. CDR3 in DNA: TGTGCCAGCAGCCTACAGGTTTCAACTAATGAAAAACTGTTTTTT. Translating gives CASSLQVSTNEKLFF.

This clonotype was found a few times. The J gene is TRBJ1-1, the V gene TRBV20-1, with D uncertain. Trimming shortened V by 3 bases and J by 1 base, and 12 bases separated the two germline ends. The CDR3 is 14 amino acids. Looked up from germline, CDR1 is DFQATT and CDR2 is SNEGSKA (reference sequence). The CDR3: CSASPSLGNTEAFF. The CDR3 DNA follows: TGCAGTGCTAGCCCTAGCCTGGGGAACACTGAAGCTTTCTTT.

This clonotype has more than one count but fewer than ten. This rearrangement joins TRBV11-2 to TRBJ1-3; no definite D call. This CDR3 contains 17 residues. Trimming removed 0 bases from V and 1 base from J, with 13 bases in between. Germline V gene data show CDR1 as SGHAT and CDR2 as FQNNGV. CDR3 sequence reads: CASSLEKPGPSGNTIYF. CDR3 nucleotides: TGTGCCAGCAGCTTAGAGAAACCTGGACCTTCTGGAAACACCATATATTTT. The variable domain in full, with the rest retrieved from reference TRBV11-2 and TRBJ1-3, is EAGVAQSPRYKIIEKRQSVAFWCNPISGHATLYWYQQILGQGPKLLIQFQNNGVVDDSQLPKDRFSAERLKGVDSTLKIQPAKLEDSAVYLCASSLEKPGPSGNTIYFGEGSWLTVV.

This clonotype was found a few times. The V gene is TRBV7-2, the J gene TRBJ2-1; tentatively, D is TRBD2 (6 bases). V dropped 5 bases and J dropped 12 bases, with 11 bases sitting between them. In germline, CDR1 is SGHTA, CDR2 FQGNSA. This CDR3 comprises 11 residues. CDR3 in DNA: TGTGCCAGCAGCCCGACTAGTTCGCAGTTCTTC. This gives the protein CASSPTSSQFF.

The chain couples TRBV5-4 to TRBJ2-5; TRBD1 matches at 9 bases. Germline V lookup: CDR1 SGHNT, CDR2 YYREEE (reference sequence). This CDR3 has 15 residues. V dropped 4 bases and J dropped 6; count of bases not matched to a gene: 10. The CDR3 nucleotides are TGTGCCAGCAGCCATATACAGGGGGCTAGCCAGACCCAGTACTTC. Translation gives CASSHIQGASQTQYF.

This clonotype was counted only a few times. The rearrangement joins TRBV15 to TRBJ1-1; D gene unclear. Per the germline V gene, CDR1 is LNHNV and CDR2 is YYDKDF (reference sequence). Trimming left V 0 bases short and J 0 bases short, with 5 bases between. The CDR3 consists of 14 residues. The CDR3 nucleotides are TGTGCCACCAGCAGAGAAACCTTGAACACTGAAGCTTTCTTT. Translated, it gives CATSRETLNTEAFF.

The chain carries TRBV6-5 and TRBJ2-3; no firm D call. Germline V gene lookup returns CDR1 MNHEY and CDR2 SVGAGI. This CDR3 is built from 14 residues. Deletions cut 7 bases from V and 3 bases from J, with 14 bases between. The CDR3 loop is CASTIHGKTDTQYF. The CDR3, as DNA: TGTGCCAGCACTATCCATGGGAAGACAGATACGCAGTATTTT.

This clonotype was counted a few times. The rearrangement joins TRBV7-2 to TRBJ1-2, with D perhaps matching TRBD1 (6 bases). Germline V gene data show CDR1 as SGHTA and CDR2 as FQGNSA. The CDR3 spans 14 residues. Trimming left V 5 bases short and J 5 bases short, with 15 bases between. The CDR3 here is CASSAKGQIYGYTF. The DNA for the CDR3 is TGTGCCAGCAGCGCAAAAGGACAGATTTATGGCTACACCTTC.

This clonotype was seen a handful of times. The chain joins TRBV19 to TRBJ2-1; TRBD1 might be the D (6 bases). Trimming shortened V by 9 bases and J by 4 bases, and 16 bases separated the two germline ends. The CDR3 runs 14 residues. Germline V CDR1 and CDR2: LNHDA, SQIVND (reference sequence). The CDR3 nucleotides read TGTGCCAGCCGGACCGGGACATTTTACAATGAGCAGTTCTTC. This sequence encodes CASRTGTFYNEQFF.

Sample share makes this clonotype medium-sized. The chain is built from TRBV12-3 or TRBV12-4 and TRBJ1-6, with D unclear. CDR3 length: 12 residues. Trimming removed 5 bases at V and 15 bases at J, with 14 bases between. The CDR3 region is CASSPLGNHLHF. The CDR3 bases are TGTGCCAGCAGTCCACTGGGGAACCACCTCCACTTT.